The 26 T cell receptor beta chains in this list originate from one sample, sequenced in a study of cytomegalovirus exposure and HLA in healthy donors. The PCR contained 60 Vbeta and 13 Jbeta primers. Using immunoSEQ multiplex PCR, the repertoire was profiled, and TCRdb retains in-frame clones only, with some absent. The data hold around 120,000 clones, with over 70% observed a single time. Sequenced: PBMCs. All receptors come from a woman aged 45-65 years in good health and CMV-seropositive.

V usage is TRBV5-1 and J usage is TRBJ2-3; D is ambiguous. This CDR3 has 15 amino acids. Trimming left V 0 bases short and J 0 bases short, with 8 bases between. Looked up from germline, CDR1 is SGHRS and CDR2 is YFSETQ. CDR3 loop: CASSLDSYSTDTQYF. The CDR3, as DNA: TGCGCCAGCAGCTTGGATTCTTATAGCACAGATACGCAGTATTTT.

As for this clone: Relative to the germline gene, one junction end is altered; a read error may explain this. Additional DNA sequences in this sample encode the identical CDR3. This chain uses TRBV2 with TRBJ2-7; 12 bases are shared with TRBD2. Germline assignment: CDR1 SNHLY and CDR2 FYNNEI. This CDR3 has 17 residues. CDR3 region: CASSEMPGTSGSYEQYF. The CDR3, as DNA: TGTGCCAGCAGTGAAATGCCCGGGACTAGCGGGTCCTATGAGCAGTACTTC.

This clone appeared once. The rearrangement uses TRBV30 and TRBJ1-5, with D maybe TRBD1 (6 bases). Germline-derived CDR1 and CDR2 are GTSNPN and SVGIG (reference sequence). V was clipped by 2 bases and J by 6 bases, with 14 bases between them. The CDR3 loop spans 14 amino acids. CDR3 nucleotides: TGTGCCTGGAGTATGGGGGCAAGCGGTCAGCCCCAGCATTTT. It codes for CAWSMGASGQPQHF.

The CDR3 DNA is TGTGCCAGCAGTTTATACATGGATACGCAGTATTTT. It codes for CASSLYMDTQYF. The chain carries TRBV27 and TRBJ2-3; no firm D call. This CDR3 contains 12 residues. Trimming stripped 1 base from V and 6 bases from J, with 5 bases between. CDR1 and CDR2 (germline): MNHEY, SMNVEV (reference sequence).

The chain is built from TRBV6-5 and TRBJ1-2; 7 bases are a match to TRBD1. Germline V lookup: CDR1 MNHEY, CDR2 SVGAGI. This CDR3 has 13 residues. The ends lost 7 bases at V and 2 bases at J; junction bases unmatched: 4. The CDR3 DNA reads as TGTGCCAGCACGACAGGGAAAAACTATGGCTACACCTTC. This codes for CASTTGKNYGYTF.

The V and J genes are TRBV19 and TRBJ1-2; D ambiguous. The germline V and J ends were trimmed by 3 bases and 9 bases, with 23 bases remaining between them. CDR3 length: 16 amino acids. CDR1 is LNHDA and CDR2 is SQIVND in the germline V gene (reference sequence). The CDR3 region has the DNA TGTGCCAGTAGTATTTCCCCCTTTCGACCCCAGGATCGCTACACCTTC. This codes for CASSISPFRPQDRYTF.

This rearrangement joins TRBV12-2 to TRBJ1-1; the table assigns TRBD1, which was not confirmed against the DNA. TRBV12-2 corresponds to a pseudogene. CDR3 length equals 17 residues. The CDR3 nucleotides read TGTGCAAGTCGCTTAGCTCGGGACAGCTGCTCTGACACTGAAGCTTTCTTT. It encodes CASRLARDSCSDTEAFF.

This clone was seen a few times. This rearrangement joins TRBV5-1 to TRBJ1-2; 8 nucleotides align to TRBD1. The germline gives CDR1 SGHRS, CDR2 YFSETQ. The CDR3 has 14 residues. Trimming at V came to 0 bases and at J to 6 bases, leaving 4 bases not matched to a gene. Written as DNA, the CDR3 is TGCGCCAGCAGCTTGGGGCCAGGGGGCGATGGCTACACCTTC. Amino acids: CASSLGPGGDGYTF.

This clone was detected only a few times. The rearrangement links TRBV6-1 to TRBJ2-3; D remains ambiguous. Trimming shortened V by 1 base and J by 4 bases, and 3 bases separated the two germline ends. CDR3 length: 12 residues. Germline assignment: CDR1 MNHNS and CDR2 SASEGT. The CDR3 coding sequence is TGTGCCAGCAGTGAAGTCGCAGATACGCAGTATTTT. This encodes CASSEVADTQYF.

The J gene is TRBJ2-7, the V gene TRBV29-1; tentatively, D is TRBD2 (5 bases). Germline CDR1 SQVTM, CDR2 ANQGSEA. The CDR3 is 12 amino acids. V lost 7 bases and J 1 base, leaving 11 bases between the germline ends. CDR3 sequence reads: CSGLEESYEQYF. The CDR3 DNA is TGCAGCGGGTTGGAGGAGTCCTACGAGCAGTACTTC.

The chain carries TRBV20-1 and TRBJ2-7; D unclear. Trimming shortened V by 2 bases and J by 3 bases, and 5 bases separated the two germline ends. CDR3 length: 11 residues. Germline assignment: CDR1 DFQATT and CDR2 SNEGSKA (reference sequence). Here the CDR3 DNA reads TGCAGTGCTAGACACTACTACGAGCAGTACTTC. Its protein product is CSARHYYEQYF.

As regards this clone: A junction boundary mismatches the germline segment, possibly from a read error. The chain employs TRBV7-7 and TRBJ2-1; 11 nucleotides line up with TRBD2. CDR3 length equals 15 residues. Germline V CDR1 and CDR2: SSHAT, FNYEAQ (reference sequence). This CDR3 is CASSPTSGKGNEQFF. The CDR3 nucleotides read TGTGCTAGCAGCCCGACTAGCGGGAAGGGGAATGAGCAGTTCTTC.

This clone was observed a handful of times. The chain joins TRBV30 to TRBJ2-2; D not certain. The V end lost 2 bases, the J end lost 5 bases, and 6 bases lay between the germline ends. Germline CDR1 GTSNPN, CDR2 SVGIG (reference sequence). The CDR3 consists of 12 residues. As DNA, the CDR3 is TGTGCCTGGAGTCTCGTTACCGGGGAGCTGTTTTTT. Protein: CAWSLVTGELFF.

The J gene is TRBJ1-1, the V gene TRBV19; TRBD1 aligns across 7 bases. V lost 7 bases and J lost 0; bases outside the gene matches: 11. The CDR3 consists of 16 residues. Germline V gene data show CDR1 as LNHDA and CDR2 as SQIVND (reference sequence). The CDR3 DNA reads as TGTGCCAGTATCCGGGACAGCGTTACTATGAACACTGAAGCTTTCTTT. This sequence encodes CASIRDSVTMNTEAFF.

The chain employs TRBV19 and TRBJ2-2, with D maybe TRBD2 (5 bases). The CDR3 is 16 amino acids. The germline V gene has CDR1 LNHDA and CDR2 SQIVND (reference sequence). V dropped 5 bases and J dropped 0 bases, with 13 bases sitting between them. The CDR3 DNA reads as TGTGCCAGTAGTTCCCTTGGCGGGCCGAACACCGGGGAGCTGTTTTTT. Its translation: CASSSLGGPNTGELFF.

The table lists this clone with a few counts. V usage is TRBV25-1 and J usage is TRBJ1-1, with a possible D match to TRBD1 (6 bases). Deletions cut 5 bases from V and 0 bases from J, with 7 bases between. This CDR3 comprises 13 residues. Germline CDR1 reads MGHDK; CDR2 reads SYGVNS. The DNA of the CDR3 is TGTGCCAGCAGTTACAGGGTGAACACTGAAGCTTTCTTT. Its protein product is CASSYRVNTEAFF.

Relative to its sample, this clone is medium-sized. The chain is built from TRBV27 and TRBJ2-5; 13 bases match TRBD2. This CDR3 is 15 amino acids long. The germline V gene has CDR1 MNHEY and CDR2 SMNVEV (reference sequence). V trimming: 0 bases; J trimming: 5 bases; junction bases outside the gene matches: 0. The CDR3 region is CASSLSGLAGETQYF. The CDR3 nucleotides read TGTGCCAGCAGTTTATCGGGACTAGCGGGGGAGACCCAGTACTTC.

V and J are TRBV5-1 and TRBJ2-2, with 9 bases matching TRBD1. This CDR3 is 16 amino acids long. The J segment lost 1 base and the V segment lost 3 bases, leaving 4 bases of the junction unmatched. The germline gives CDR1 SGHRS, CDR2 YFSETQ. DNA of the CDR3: TGCGCCAGCAGCTGGGGGACAGGGAAGAACACCGGGGAGCTGTTTTTT. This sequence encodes CASSWGTGKNTGELFF.

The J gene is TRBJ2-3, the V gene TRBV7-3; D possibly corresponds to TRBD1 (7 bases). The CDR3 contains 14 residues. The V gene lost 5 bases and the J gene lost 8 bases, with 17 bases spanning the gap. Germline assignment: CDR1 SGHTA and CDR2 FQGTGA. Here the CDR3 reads CASSIAAQGGTQYF. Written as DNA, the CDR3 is TGTGCCAGCAGCATTGCCGCCCAGGGGGGTACGCAGTATTTT. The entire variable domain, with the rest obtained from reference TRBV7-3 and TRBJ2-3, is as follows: GAGVSQTPSNKVTEKGKYVELRCDPISGHTALYWYRQSLGQGPEFLIYFQGTGAADDSGLPNDRFFAVRPEGSVSTLKIQRTERGDSAVYLCASSIAAQGGTQYFGPGTRLTVL.

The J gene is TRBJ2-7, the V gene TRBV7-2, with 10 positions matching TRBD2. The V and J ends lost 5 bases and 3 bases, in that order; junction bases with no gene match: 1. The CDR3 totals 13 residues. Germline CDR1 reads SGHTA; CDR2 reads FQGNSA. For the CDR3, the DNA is TGTGCCAGCAGCGCTAGCGGGAGCTACGAGCAGTACTTC. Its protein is CASSASGSYEQYF.

The DNA of the CDR3 is TGTGCCAGCAGCTCTAGCGGAGTCTCCTACAATGAGCAGTTCTTC. Its translation: CASSSSGVSYNEQFF. This chain links TRBV11-3 with TRBJ2-1; 7 positions agree with TRBD2. After removal of 4 bases from V and 0 bases from J, the junction contained 3 bases not matched to a gene. Germline V lookup: CDR1 SGHNT, CDR2 YENEEA. CDR3 size: 15 residues.

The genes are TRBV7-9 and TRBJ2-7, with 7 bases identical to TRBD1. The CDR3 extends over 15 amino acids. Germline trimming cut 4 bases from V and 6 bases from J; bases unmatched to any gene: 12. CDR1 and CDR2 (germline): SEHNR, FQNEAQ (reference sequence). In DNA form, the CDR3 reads TGTGCCAGCAGCTCACCCGACAGGGCGATCGGCGAGCAGTACTTC. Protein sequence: CASSSPDRAIGEQYF.

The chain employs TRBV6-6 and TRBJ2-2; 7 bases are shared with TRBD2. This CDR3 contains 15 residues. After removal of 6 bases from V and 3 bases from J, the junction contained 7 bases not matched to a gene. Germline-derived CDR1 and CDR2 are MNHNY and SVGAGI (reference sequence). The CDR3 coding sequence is TGTGCCAGCAGGCAGGGCGGGAGACACACCGGGGAGCTGTTTTTT. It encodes CASRQGGRHTGELFF.

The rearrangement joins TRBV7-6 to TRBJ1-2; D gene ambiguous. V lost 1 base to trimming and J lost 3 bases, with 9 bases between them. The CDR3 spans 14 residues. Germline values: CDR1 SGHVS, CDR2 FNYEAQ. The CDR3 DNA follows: TGTGCCAGCAGCTTAGGGTCAGAGGACTATGGCTACACCTTC. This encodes CASSLGSEDYGYTF.

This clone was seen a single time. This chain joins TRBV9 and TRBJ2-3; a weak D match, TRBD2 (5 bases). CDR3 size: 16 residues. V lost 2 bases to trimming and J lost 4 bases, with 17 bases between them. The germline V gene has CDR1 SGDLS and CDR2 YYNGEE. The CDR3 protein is CASSVSLGLASDTQYF. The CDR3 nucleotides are TGTGCCAGCAGCGTTAGTCTCGGGCTAGCATCAGATACGCAGTATTTT.

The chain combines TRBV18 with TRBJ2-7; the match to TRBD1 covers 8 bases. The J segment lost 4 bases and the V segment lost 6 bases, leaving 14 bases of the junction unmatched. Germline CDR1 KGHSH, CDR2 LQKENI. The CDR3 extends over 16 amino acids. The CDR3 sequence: CASSSPGDRGRYEQYF. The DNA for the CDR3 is TGTGCCAGCTCGTCCCCCGGTGACAGGGGAAGGTACGAGCAGTACTTC. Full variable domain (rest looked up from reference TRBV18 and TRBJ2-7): NAGVMQNPRHLVRRRGQEARLRCSPMKGHSHVYWYRQLPEEGLKFMVYLQKENIIDESGMPKERFSAEFPKEGPSILRIQQVVRGDSAAYFCASSSPGDRGRYEQYFGPGTRLTVT.